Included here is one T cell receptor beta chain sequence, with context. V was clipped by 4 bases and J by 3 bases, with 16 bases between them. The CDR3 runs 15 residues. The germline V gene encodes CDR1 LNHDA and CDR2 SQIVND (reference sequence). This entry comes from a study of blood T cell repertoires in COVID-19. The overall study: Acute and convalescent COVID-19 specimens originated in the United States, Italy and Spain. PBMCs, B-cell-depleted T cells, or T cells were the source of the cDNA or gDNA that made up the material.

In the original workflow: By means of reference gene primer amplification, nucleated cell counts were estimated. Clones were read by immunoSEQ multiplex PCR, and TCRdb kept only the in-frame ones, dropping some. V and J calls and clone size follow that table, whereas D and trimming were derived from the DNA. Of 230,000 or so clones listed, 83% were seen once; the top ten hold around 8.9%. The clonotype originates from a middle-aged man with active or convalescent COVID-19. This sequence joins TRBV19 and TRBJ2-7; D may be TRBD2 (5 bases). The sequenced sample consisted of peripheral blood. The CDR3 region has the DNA TGTGCCAGTAGTAGACGGGAAGGTGGGCTCTACGAGCAGTACTTC. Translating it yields CASSRREGGLYEQYF.